The 22 T cell receptor beta chains listed next were all sequenced from one sample in a study of blood T cell repertoires in COVID-19. Assay: immunoSEQ multiplex PCR; the TCRdb copy retains only in-frame clones and omits some. The data contain nearly 200,000 clones, roughly nine tenths of them seen just once; the ten biggest clones take up approximately 0.75%. Sequenced sample: peripheral blood. Every receptor here comes from a woman aged 70-85 years with acute or convalescent COVID-19.

The V and J genes are TRBV19 and TRBJ1-2; D not resolved. The CDR3 runs 13 residues. V was cut by 3 bases and J by 4 bases, with 9 bases left in between. From germline, CDR1 is LNHDA and CDR2 SQIVND (reference sequence). CDR3 DNA sequence: TGTGCCAGTAGTATTTCTCAGTCCTATGGCTACACCTTC. It is translated as CASSISQSYGYTF.

The CDR3 DNA sequence: TGTGCCAGCAGCTTGGTCAACACCTACGAGCAGTACTTC. Its translation: CASSLVNTYEQYF. The chain has TRBV5-4 and TRBJ2-7; D is unclear. The CDR3 runs to 13 residues. Deletions cut 0 bases from V and 2 bases from J, with 6 bases between. Germline assignment: CDR1 SGHNT and CDR2 YYREEE (reference sequence).

Here the CDR3 DNA reads TGTGCCAGCAGCCTACAGACAGGAGCCCAGCAGGCGCAGTATTTT. It yields the protein CASSLQTGAQQAQYF. The gene calls are TRBV5-4 and TRBJ2-3, with a tentative D call TRBD1 (6 bases). Trimming shortened V by 4 bases and J by 10 bases, and 22 bases separated the two germline ends. The CDR3 extends over 15 amino acids. Germline V lookup: CDR1 SGHNT, CDR2 YYREEE (reference sequence).

This chain links TRBV7-2 with TRBJ1-5, with a possible D match to TRBD1 (5 bases). The germline V gene encodes CDR1 SGHTA and CDR2 FQGNSA. This CDR3 comprises 15 residues. Trimming stripped 2 bases from V and 4 bases from J, with 12 bases between. CDR3 loop: CASSLRTGDNQPQHF. The DNA for the CDR3 is TGTGCCAGCAGCTTAAGGACGGGGGATAATCAGCCCCAGCATTTT.

The chain carries TRBV6-5 and TRBJ1-2, with 7 bases lining up with TRBD1. Germline V gene sequence: CDR1 MNHEY, CDR2 SVGAGI. The ends lost 6 bases at V and 5 bases at J; junction bases unmatched: 9. The CDR3 loop spans 14 amino acids. The CDR3 reads CASRNRDRVYGYTF. CDR3 coding DNA: TGTGCCAGCAGAAACCGGGACAGAGTATATGGCTACACCTTC.

The chain employs TRBV18 and TRBJ2-7; D uncertain. The CDR3 has 12 residues. Trimming took 3 bases from V and 6 from J, leaving 9 bases between them. Germline-derived CDR1 and CDR2 are KGHSH and LQKENI. The CDR3 DNA is TGTGCCAGCTCACCGAGTCCTGGCGAGCAGTACTTC. As protein: CASSPSPGEQYF. Based on the CDR3 plus reference TRBV18 and TRBJ2-7, the full variable domain is NAGVMQNPRHLVRRRGQEARLRCSPMKGHSHVYWYRQLPEEGLKFMVYLQKENIIDESGMPKERFSAEFPKEGPSILRIQQVVRGDSAAYFCASSPSPGEQYFGPGTRLTVT.

The rearrangement links TRBV9 to TRBJ1-3; D perhaps matches TRBD1 (5 bases). Deletions cut 1 base from V and 7 bases from J, with 12 bases between. Germline values: CDR1 SGDLS, CDR2 YYNGEE. This CDR3 comprises 14 residues. The CDR3 here is CASSVSQGINTIYF. Written as DNA, the CDR3 is TGTGCCAGCAGCGTATCCCAGGGTATTAACACCATATATTTT. The variable domain in full, with the rest retrieved from reference TRBV9 and TRBJ1-3, is DSGVTQTPKHLITATGQRVTLRCSPRSGDLSVYWYQQSLDQGLQFLIQYYNGEERAKGNILERFSAQQFPDLHSELNLSSLELGDSALYFCASSVSQGINTIYFGEGSWLTVV.

The chain couples TRBV12-3 or TRBV12-4 to TRBJ1-1; D is ambiguous. Trimming took off 6 bases at V and 6 bases at J, with 11 bases between the two ends. The CDR3 contains 12 residues. The CDR3 loop reads CASSREGAEAFF. For the CDR3, the DNA is TGTGCCAGCAGCCGCGAGGGAGCTGAAGCTTTCTTT.

With respect to this clone: Additional DNA sequences in this sample encode the identical CDR3. The chain has TRBV24-1 and TRBJ2-3, with 7 positions matching TRBD2. Germline-derived CDR1 and CDR2 are KGHDR and SFDVKD. V trimming: 3 bases; J trimming: 1 base; junction bases outside the gene matches: 6. The CDR3 is made up of 16 amino acids. CDR3 in amino acids: CATSDPTGRGTDTQYF. The CDR3 bases are TGTGCCACCAGTGATCCCACGGGGAGGGGCACAGATACGCAGTATTTT.

The CDR3 here is CASSTETNEKLFF. Here the CDR3 DNA reads TGTGCCAGCAGTACAGAAACTAATGAAAAACTGTTTTTT. The chain is built from TRBV6-4 and TRBJ1-4; D not certain. The V gene lost 5 bases and the J gene lost 1 base, with 5 bases spanning the gap. Germline V gene data show CDR1 as MRHNA and CDR2 as SNTAGT. The CDR3 is 13 amino acids.

This rearrangement joins TRBV11-2 to TRBJ2-7; 8 bases are a match to TRBD1. The CDR3 extends over 15 amino acids. Germline V gene sequence: CDR1 SGHAT, CDR2 FQNNGV. The V segment lost 4 bases and the J segment 3 bases; nucleotides outside the gene matches: 8. CDR3 amino acids: CASSSAGQADYEQYF. CDR3 bases: TGTGCCAGCAGCTCCGCGGGACAGGCTGACTACGAGCAGTACTTC. The full variable domain, with the rest looked up from reference TRBV11-2 and TRBJ2-7, is EAGVAQSPRYKIIEKRQSVAFWCNPISGHATLYWYQQILGQGPKLLIQFQNNGVVDDSQLPKDRFSAERLKGVDSTLKIQPAKLEDSAVYLCASSSAGQADYEQYFGPGTRLTVT.

The chain joins TRBV11-2 to TRBJ1-2, with D possibly TRBD1 on 5 matching bases. Trimming shortened V by 6 bases and J by 5 bases, and 7 bases separated the two germline ends. This CDR3 contains 11 residues. Germline V lookup: CDR1 SGHAT, CDR2 FQNNGV. The CDR3 sequence: CASSSGYGYTF. In DNA form, the CDR3 reads TGTGCCAGCAGTTCAGGGTATGGCTACACCTTC.

The V and J genes are TRBV19 and TRBJ2-3, with D uncertain. Trimming took 4 bases from V and 4 from J, leaving 9 bases between them. CDR1 LNHDA and CDR2 SQIVND come from the germline V gene (reference sequence). The CDR3 spans 13 residues. CDR3 in amino acids: CASSTLPADTQYF. CDR3 bases: TGTGCCAGTAGTACCCTTCCGGCAGATACGCAGTATTTT. Complete variable domain (other parts from reference TRBV19 and TRBJ2-3): DGGITQSPKYLFRKEGQNVTLSCEQNLNHDAMYWYRQDPGQGLRLIYYSQIVNDFQKGDIAEGYSVSREKKESFPLTVTSAQKNPTAFYLCASSTLPADTQYFGPGTRLTVL.

This sequence joins TRBV14 and TRBJ1-2; D may be TRBD1 (5 bases). CDR3 length equals 13 residues. V gave up 4 bases and J gave up 2 bases, with 8 bases separating them. CDR1 is SGHDN and CDR2 is FVKESK in the germline V gene. Written as DNA, the CDR3 is TGTGCCAGCAGCCCGACAGTAAACTATGGCTACACCTTC. Translating gives CASSPTVNYGYTF.

This sequence joins TRBV7-9 and TRBJ1-1; the D gene is possibly TRBD1 (5 bases). Germline loops: CDR1 SEHNR, CDR2 FQNEAQ (reference sequence). The CDR3 loop spans 16 amino acids. The germline V and J ends were trimmed by 2 bases and 0 bases, with 13 bases remaining between them. The CDR3 bases are TGTGCCAGCAGCTTACAGGGTCCCCCCCTGAACACTGAAGCTTTCTTT. It encodes CASSLQGPPLNTEAFF.

The rearrangement links TRBV11-3 to TRBJ2-1, with D possibly matching TRBD2 (6 bases). V was trimmed by 2 bases and J by 9 bases, leaving 11 bases between them. CDR1 and CDR2 from the germline V gene are SGHNT and YENEEA. The CDR3 runs 13 residues. The CDR3 protein is CASSLRGTIEQFF. In nucleotides, the CDR3 is TGTGCCAGCAGCTTACGGGGGACCATTGAGCAGTTCTTC.

Note on this clone: One end of the junction varies from germline; a read error may be responsible. The rearrangement links TRBV7-9 to TRBJ2-4; weak D call: TRBD2 (6 bases). Germline assignment: CDR1 SEHNR and CDR2 FQNEAQ (reference sequence). CDR3 size: 12 residues. Here the CDR3 DNA reads TGTGCCAGCAGCTTACGGGCGGGACGGGTCCACTTC. The encoded protein is CASSLRAGRVHF.

In DNA, the CDR3 is TGTGCCAGCAGCCCGGGAGACTATGGCTACACCTTC. Its protein is CASSPGDYGYTF. The chain employs TRBV6-2 or TRBV6-3 and TRBJ1-2, with D hard to call. Germline values: CDR1 MNHEY, CDR2 SVGEGT. Between the trimmed V and J ends, which lost 6 bases and 3 bases, there was a span of 8 bases. The CDR3 runs to 12 residues.

The V and J genes are TRBV7-2 and TRBJ2-1; TRBD2 matches 12 bases. The CDR3 covers 16 residues. Germline CDR1 SGHTA, CDR2 FQGNSA. Trimming at V came to 5 bases and at J to 1 base, leaving 3 bases not matched to a gene. The CDR3 region has the DNA TGTGCCAGCAGCACGACTAGCGGGGGATCCTACAATGAGCAGTTCTTC. Translation gives CASSTTSGGSYNEQFF.

V and J are TRBV9 and TRBJ2-1, with D possibly being TRBD2 (6 bases). Germline lookup yields CDR1 SGDLS and CDR2 YYNGEE. This CDR3 spans 15 amino acids. Trimming removed 5 bases at V and 0 bases at J, with 12 bases between. CDR3 protein: CASSSDGGSYNEQFF. Here the CDR3 DNA reads TGTGCCAGCAGTTCCGACGGGGGCTCCTACAATGAGCAGTTCTTC.

V is TRBV7-3 and J is TRBJ2-1; 11 nucleotides align to TRBD2. V dropped 1 base and J dropped 8; count of bases not matched to a gene: 7. CDR1 is SGHTA and CDR2 is FQGTGA in the germline V gene. This CDR3 contains 16 residues. CDR3 DNA sequence: TGTGCCAGCAGCTTAAGGGCACTAGCGGGAGAGCATGAGCAGTTCTTC. Its protein is CASSLRALAGEHEQFF.

V is TRBV14 and J is TRBJ1-2; D gene unclear. This CDR3 is built from 14 residues. Germline CDR1 and CDR2: SGHDN and FVKESK. Trimming left V 4 bases short and J 2 bases short, with 11 bases between. Written as DNA, the CDR3 is TGTGCCAGCAGCCCTCAGAGAGGGAACTATGGCTACACCTTC. This encodes CASSPQRGNYGYTF.